Listed below are T cell receptor gamma chains from one sample, sequenced in a study of Vδ1+ human thymocytes. TCRdb re-processed the multiplex PCR reads via CATT. This table has around 12,000 gamma-chain clones, about 40% appearing once. Sequencing was done on a sample of Vdelta1+ gamma-delta thymocytes from the thymus. Source of these receptors: a boy under two years old who had congenital heart surgery. Both conserved end residues are part of each CDR3. Expanded clones are given a class, and other clones once, few, many or no size at all.

TRGJ1/TRGJ2 . TRGV3 TGTGCCACCTGGGACAGTCAATATAAGAAACTCTTT CATWDSQYKKLF
TRGJP few TRGV9 TGTGCCTTGTGGGAGGGAGAAGAGTTGGGCAAAAAAATCAAGGTATTT CALWEGEELGKKIKVF
TRGJ1/TRGJ2 few TRGV5 TGTGCCACCTGGGACAGGCGCTATTATAAGAAACTCTTT CATWDRRYYKKLF
TRGJ1/TRGJ2 . TRGV5 TGTGCCACCTGGGACGACTATTATAAGAAACTCTTT CATWDDYYKKLF
TRGJ1/TRGJ2 few TRGV4 TGTGCCACCTGGGCTGATTATAAGAAACTATTT CATWADYKKLF
TRGJ1/TRGJ2 few TRGV9 TGTGCCTTGTGGGAGTCCCTTGGCCAGAAACTCTTT CALWESLGQKLF
TRGJ1/TRGJ2 few TRGV9 TGTGCCTTGTGGGAGGGGGCGAATTATTATAAGAAACTCTTT CALWEGANYYKKLF
TRGJ1/TRGJ2 . TRGV9 TGTGCCTTGTGGGAGGTGCGGGATAATGAGAAACTCTTT CALWEVRDNEKLF
TRGJ1/TRGJ2 few TRGV9 TGTGCCTTGTGGGAGGTGCGAGGGGGTTATAAGAAACTCTTT CALWEVRGGYKKLF
TRGJ1/TRGJ2 few TRGV9 TGTGCCTTGTGGTTTTGGTGGAAGAAACTCTTT CALWFWWKKLF
TRGJ1/TRGJ2 . TRGV2 TGTGCCACCTGGGACGGGTTGGAGAAACTCTTT CATWDGLEKLF
TRGJ1/TRGJ2 . TRGV4 TGTGCCACCTGGGATGGCCCGCCCCGATTTGGTAAGAAACTCTTT CATWDGPPRFGKKLF
TRGJ1/TRGJ2 few TRGV9 TGTGCCTTGTGGGAGCCCCAATATTATAAGAAACTCTTT CALWEPQYYKKLF
TRGJ1/TRGJ2 . TRGV9 TGTGCCTTGTGGGAGTACGGTCCCCCTAATAGGAAACTCTTT CALWEYGPPNRKLF
TRGJ1/TRGJ2 medium-sized TRGV5 TGTGCCACCTGGGACAGGCGTAAGAAACTCTTT CATWDRRKKLF
TRGJ1/TRGJ2 . TRGV4 TGTGCCACCTGGGATGGGCGTGGGTGTTATAAGAAACTCTTT CATWDGRGCYKKLF
TRGJ1/TRGJ2 few TRGV9 TGTGCCTTGTGGGAGGGCAAGAATTATTATAAGAAACTCTTT CALWEGKNYYKKLF
TRGJ1/TRGJ2 . TRGV4 TGTGCCACCTGGGATGAGTATTATAAGAAACTCTTT CATWDEYYKKLF
TRGJP . TRGV9 TGTGCCTTGTGGCCCAATGGGGAGTTGGGCAAAAAAATCAAGGTATTT CALWPNGELGKKIKVF
TRGJ1/TRGJ2 few TRGV8 TGTGCCACCTGGGAAAAGAATTATTATAAGAAACTCTTT CATWEKNYYKKLF
TRGJ1/TRGJ2 . TRGV9 TGTGCCTTGTGGGAGGGGGTCGCCGCGCATAAGAAACTCTTT CALWEGVAAHKKLF
TRGJ1/TRGJ2 few TRGV9 TGTGCCTTGTGGGAGTTATGGTGGAAGAAACTCTTT CALWELWWKKLF
TRGJ1/TRGJ2 few TRGV3 TGTGCCACCTGGGACAGGCTAAAGAAACTCTTT CATWDRLKKLF
TRGJ1/TRGJ2 . TRGV9 TGTGCCTTGTGGGAGCCCGCTTATTATAAGAAACTCTTT CALWEPAYYKKLF
TRGJ1/TRGJ2 few TRGV4 TGTGCCACCTGGGATGGTAAGAAACTATTT CATWDGKKLF
TRGJ1/TRGJ2 few TRGV9 TGTGCCTTGTGGGAGGTGGCTTATTATAAGAAACTCTTT CALWEVAYYKKLF
TRGJ1/TRGJ2 . TRGV5 TGTGCCACCTGGGACAGGCAGGTTTATAAGAAACTCTTT CATWDRQVYKKLF
TRGJP2 . TRGV3 TGTGCCACCTGGGACAGGCTTGGTGGTAGTGATTGGATCAAGACGTTT CATWDRLGGSDWIKTF
TRGJ1/TRGJ2 . TRGV4 TGTGCCACCTGGGATGGGCCCCTGAAACTCTTT CATWDGPLKLF
TRGJ1/TRGJ2 . TRGV4 TGTGCCACCTGGGATGCCAAGAATTATTATAAGAAACTCTTT CATWDAKNYYKKLF
TRGJ1/TRGJ2 few TRGV1 TGTGCCACCTGGGACAGGTGTAAGAAACTCTTT CATWDRCKKLF
TRGJ1/TRGJ2 . TRGV9 TGTGCCTTGTGGGAGGACCTTTATTATAAGGAACTCTTT CALWEDLYYKELF
TRGJ1/TRGJ2 . TRGV9 TGTGCCTCCTCCCCCCTTTATTATAAGAAACTCTTT CASSPLYYKKLF
TRGJ1/TRGJ2 . TRGV9 TGTGCCTTGTGGGAGGATCGCGGACTTAAACTCTTT CALWEDRGLKLF
TRGJ1/TRGJ2 . TRGV4 TGTGCCACCTGGGATGGAATAAACAAACTGGGGGGGACTTGTTATAAGAAACTCTTT CATWDGINKLGGTCYKKLF
TRGJP2 . TRGV2 TGTGCCACCTGGGACGGGCGGGGTAGTAGTGATTGGATCAAGACGTTT CATWDGRGSSDWIKTF
TRGJ1/TRGJ2 . TRGV4 TGTGCCACCTGGGGTTCGAATTATTATAAGAAACTCTTT CATWGSNYYKKLF
TRGJ1/TRGJ2 . TRGV9 TGTGCCTTGTGGGAGGTGCATGATGGGAAGAAACTCTTT CALWEVHDGKKLF
TRGJ1/TRGJ2 . TRGV8 TGTGCCACCTTGGACCTGGGGTATAAGAAACTCTTT CATLDLGYKKLF
TRGJ1/TRGJ2 few TRGV5 TGTGCCACCTGGGACAGGCGAGAGAAACTCTTT CATWDRREKLF
TRGJ1/TRGJ2 . TRGV8 TGTGCCACCTGGGCCTTGCTCACCCCGCATTATTATAAGAAACTCTTT CATWALLTPHYYKKLF
TRGJ1/TRGJ2 few TRGV9 TGTGCCTTGTGGGCGGCCCCGTATAAGAAACTCTTT CALWAAPYKKLF
TRGJP2 . TRGV9 TGTGCCTTGTGGGAGGTGTGGTGGGGTGATTGGATCAAGACGTTT CALWEVWWGDWIKTF